Below are 20 T cell receptor beta chains sequenced from a single sample in a study of cytomegalovirus exposure and HLA in healthy donors. Researchers ran the PCR with 60 Vbeta and 13 Jbeta primers. Sequencing used immunoSEQ multiplex PCR; TCRdb keeps in-frame clones, though not all of them. Among over 75,000 clones listed, around four fifths were seen once. The specimen sequenced was PBMCs. The receptor source for this set is a man between 35 and 55 years old in good health and CMV-seropositive.

In DNA form, the CDR3 reads TGCGCCAGCAGCTTGGTTCATCGAGCGGGGGTTACCGGGGAGCTGTTTTTT. This encodes CASSLVHRAGVTGELFF. This chain connects TRBV5-1 to TRBJ2-2; 8 bases are a match to TRBD2. Germline trimming cut 0 bases from V and 5 bases from J; bases unmatched to any gene: 9. Germline CDR1 is SGHRS and CDR2 is YFSETQ. This CDR3 comprises 17 residues.

The chain joins TRBV27 to TRBJ2-4, with D perhaps TRBD2 (5 bases). V was trimmed by 2 bases and J by 7 bases, leaving 9 bases between them. The CDR3 spans 13 residues. The germline gives CDR1 MNHEY, CDR2 SMNVEV (reference sequence). CDR3 amino acids: CASSLRGSNIQYF. For the CDR3, the DNA is TGTGCCAGCAGTTTACGGGGATCGAACATTCAGTACTTC.

This chain uses TRBV7-2 with TRBJ1-1; a possible D gene is TRBD1 (6 bases). This CDR3 is built from 15 residues. The germline V gene encodes CDR1 SGHTA and CDR2 FQGNSA. The V gene lost 4 bases and the J gene lost 3 bases, with 15 bases spanning the gap. The chain's CDR3 is CASSSQGAVDTEAFF. CDR3 coding DNA: TGTGCCAGCAGCTCACAGGGTGCGGTCGACACTGAAGCTTTCTTT.

This clone was seen a single time. The chain combines TRBV11-2 with TRBJ2-7; TRBD2 aligns across 11 bases. Germline values: CDR1 SGHAT, CDR2 FQNNGV. This CDR3 spans 14 amino acids. After removal of 5 bases from V and 2 bases from J, the junction contained 2 bases not matched to a gene. For the CDR3, the DNA is TGTGCCAGCAGCCAACTAGCGGGAGCCTACGAGCAGTACTTC. Translation gives CASSQLAGAYEQYF.

The chain links TRBV6-1 to TRBJ1-2; 7 bases are shared with TRBD1. Trimming cost V 5 bases and J 2 bases; bases outside gene matches: 5. The CDR3 length is 14 residues. Per germline, CDR1 MNHNS and CDR2 SASEGT. The CDR3 region has the DNA TGTGCCAGCAGTCAAGGGGGCAGCAACTATGGCTACACCTTC. This translates into CASSQGGSNYGYTF.

V and J are TRBV4-3 and TRBJ2-5, with D maybe TRBD2 (7 bases). The CDR3 sequence is 15 residues long. Germline CDR1 reads LGHNA; CDR2 reads YSLEER. With 1 base removed from V and 4 bases from J, the gap between germline ends came to 13 bases. Written as DNA, the CDR3 is TGCGCCAGCAGCCAAGTTCGGGGGGCGGGAGAGACCCAGTACTTC. Its translation is CASSQVRGAGETQYF.

The chain employs TRBV5-4 and TRBJ2-7; 9 nucleotides match TRBD1. Germline CDR1 reads SGHNT; CDR2 reads YYREEE (reference sequence). CDR3 length: 14 residues. Trimming removed 0 bases from V and 2 bases from J; junction bases left unmatched: 0. CDR3 DNA sequence: TGTGCCAGCAGCTTGGGACAGGGGGCCTACGAGCAGTACTTC. Translation: CASSLGQGAYEQYF.

Only a few counts were recorded for this clone. J is TRBJ2-5 and V is TRBV7-6; D not resolved. Between the trimmed V and J ends, which lost 2 bases and 5 bases, there was a span of 6 bases. The CDR3 runs 12 residues. Germline CDR1 and CDR2: SGHVS and FNYEAQ. The CDR3, as DNA: TGTGCCAGCAGCTTAATACAGGAGACCCAGTACTTC. Translating gives CASSLIQETQYF.

The CDR3 DNA is TGCGCCAGCAGCTTGGCTCAGGGGGCCCCCTACGAGCAGTACTTC. Protein product: CASSLAQGAPYEQYF. The genes are TRBV5-1 and TRBJ2-7; 8 positions match TRBD1. The junction had 4 bases not matched to a gene; V was cut back by 0 bases and J by 2 bases. This CDR3 is built from 15 residues. The germline CDR1 and CDR2 sequences are SGHRS and YFSETQ.

The genes are TRBV29-1 and TRBJ2-5; D possibly corresponds to TRBD1 (5 bases). The germline V gene has CDR1 SQVTM and CDR2 ANQGSEA. Trimming removed 4 bases from V and 4 bases from J, with 19 bases in between. The CDR3 loop spans 15 amino acids. The CDR3 DNA sequence: TGCAGCGTTGCGGGCGTTCAGGGTTCCCCAGAGACCCAGTACTTC. Its translation: CSVAGVQGSPETQYF.

Relative to its sample, this clone is medium-sized. The genes are TRBV7-9 and TRBJ2-7; the match to TRBD1 covers 7 bases. Trimming took 2 bases from V and 5 from J; bases not matched to a gene: 6. In germline, CDR1 is SEHNR, CDR2 FQNEAQ (reference sequence). This CDR3 has 14 amino acids. DNA of the CDR3: TGTGCCAGCAGCTTAACAGGGGTGAGGAACGAGCAGTACTTC. This codes for CASSLTGVRNEQYF.

This chain uses TRBV6-1 with TRBJ2-3; TRBD2 matches at 10 bases. Germline assignment: CDR1 MNHNS and CDR2 SASEGT. The CDR3 totals 15 residues. V was pared by 7 bases and J by 1 base, with 5 bases of the junction left unmatched. CDR3 sequence: CASIIAGGGTDTQYF. In DNA, the CDR3 is TGTGCCAGCATCATAGCGGGGGGAGGCACAGATACGCAGTATTTT.

This clone was counted a few times. The chain couples TRBV5-6 to TRBJ1-2; tentatively, D is TRBD1 (5 bases). The V gene lost 0 bases and the J gene lost 1 base, with 10 bases spanning the gap. The germline CDR1 and CDR2 sequences are SGHDT and YYEEEE. The CDR3 totals 15 residues. The CDR3 DNA reads as TGTGCCAGCAGCTTGGCCGGAGGGGATAACTATGGCTACACCTTC. The encoded protein is CASSLAGGDNYGYTF.

Only a few counts were recorded for this clone. V is TRBV7-2 and J is TRBJ2-7; 10 bases map to TRBD1. The CDR3 contains 14 residues. Germline CDR1 is SGHTA and CDR2 is FQGNSA. The junction had 6 bases not matched to a gene; V was cut back by 5 bases and J by 5 bases. The CDR3 sequence: CASSVTGGADEQYF. The CDR3 DNA reads TGTGCCAGCAGCGTGACAGGGGGCGCGGACGAGCAGTACTTC.

The genes are TRBV7-2 and TRBJ2-3; D is undetermined. In germline, CDR1 is SGHTA, CDR2 FQGNSA. V gave up 3 bases and J gave up 7 bases, with 5 bases separating them. The CDR3 covers 11 residues. The CDR3 sequence is CASSLSYTQYF. CDR3 in DNA: TGTGCCAGCAGCTTGAGTTATACGCAGTATTTT.

V usage is TRBV9 and J usage is TRBJ2-3; 8 bases are a match to TRBD2. CDR1 is SGDLS and CDR2 is YYNGEE in the germline V gene. This CDR3 has 13 residues. Trimming cost V 4 bases and J 11 bases; bases outside gene matches: 9. The CDR3 DNA reads as TGTGCCAGCAGCTCCCGGGGGGGAGGGGTGCAGTATTTT. Its protein is CASSSRGGGVQYF.

The rearrangement joins TRBV5-4 to TRBJ1-1, with D maybe TRBD1 (5 bases). V was shortened by 0 bases and J by 5 bases, with 14 bases between the two germline ends. CDR1 SGHNT and CDR2 YYREEE come from the germline V gene (reference sequence). The CDR3 spans 15 residues. The DNA for the CDR3 is TGTGCCAGCAGCTTGGCCGCAGGGCAAGGAACTGAAGCTTTCTTT. Its protein product is CASSLAAGQGTEAFF.

This chain joins TRBV7-9 and TRBJ2-7, with 7 positions matching TRBD1. Germline assignment: CDR1 SEHNR and CDR2 FQNEAQ (reference sequence). CDR3 length: 13 amino acids. V lost 6 bases and J lost 5; bases outside the gene matches: 7. The CDR3 bases are TGTGCCAGCAGACTTACAGGGGACAACGAGCAGTACTTC. Its translation is CASRLTGDNEQYF.

By proportion, this clone is medium-sized. The chain combines TRBV2 with TRBJ2-1, with TRBD2 matching 8 bases. Trimming at V came to 8 bases and at J to 4 bases, leaving 4 bases not matched to a gene. Germline V gives CDR1 SNHLY, CDR2 FYNNEI. This CDR3 spans 13 amino acids. CDR3 DNA sequence: TGTGCCAGCCGGGGGGGCCAATACAATGAGCAGTTCTTC. It codes for CASRGGQYNEQFF.

The rearrangement uses TRBV5-1 and TRBJ1-6, with TRBD1 identical over 7 bases. From germline, CDR1 is SGHRS and CDR2 YFSETQ. This CDR3 has 15 amino acids. J lost 5 bases, V lost 0 bases, and 2 bases had no gene match. The CDR3 DNA is TGCGCCAGCAGCTTGGCCGACAGGGATAATTCACCCCTCCACTTT. Protein: CASSLADRDNSPLHF.